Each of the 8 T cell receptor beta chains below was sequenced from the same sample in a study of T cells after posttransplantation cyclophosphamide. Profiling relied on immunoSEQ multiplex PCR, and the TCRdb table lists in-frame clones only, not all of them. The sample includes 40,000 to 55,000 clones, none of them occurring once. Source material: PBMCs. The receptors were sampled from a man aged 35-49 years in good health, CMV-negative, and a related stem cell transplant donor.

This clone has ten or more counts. The CDR3 DNA is TGTGCCAGCTCACCTCGGACAGGCTCTGGAAACACCATATATTTT. It codes for CASSPRTGSGNTIYF. The chain is built from TRBV18 and TRBJ1-3, with 7 bases lining up with TRBD1. Germline CDR1 reads KGHSH; CDR2 reads LQKENI. The CDR3 consists of 15 residues. The junction had 2 bases not matched to a gene; V was cut back by 3 bases and J by 0 bases.

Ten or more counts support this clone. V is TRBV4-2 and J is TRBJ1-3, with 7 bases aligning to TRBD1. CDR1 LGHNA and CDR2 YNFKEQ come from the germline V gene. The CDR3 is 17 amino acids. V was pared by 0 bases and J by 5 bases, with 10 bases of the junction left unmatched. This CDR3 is CASSQDGRGKERNTIYF. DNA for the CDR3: TGTGCCAGCAGCCAAGACGGCAGGGGGAAAGAGAGAAACACCATATATTTT.

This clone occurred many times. DNA for the CDR3: TGTGCCTGGAGTGGAGCAGGGCCCTATGGCTACACCTTC. Its protein is CAWSGAGPYGYTF. V is TRBV30 and J is TRBJ1-2; D may be TRBD1 (5 bases). Germline V gene sequence: CDR1 GTSNPN, CDR2 SVGIG (reference sequence). Trimming left V 1 base short and J 4 bases short, with 10 bases between. The length of the CDR3 is 13 residues.

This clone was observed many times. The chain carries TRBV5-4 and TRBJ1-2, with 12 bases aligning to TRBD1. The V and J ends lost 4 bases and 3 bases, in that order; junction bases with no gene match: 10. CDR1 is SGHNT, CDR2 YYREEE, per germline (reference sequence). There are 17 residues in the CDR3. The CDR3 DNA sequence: TGTGCCAGCAGCAACCGGGACAGGGGGCGATCAGACTATGGCTACACCTTC. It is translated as CASSNRDRGRSDYGYTF.

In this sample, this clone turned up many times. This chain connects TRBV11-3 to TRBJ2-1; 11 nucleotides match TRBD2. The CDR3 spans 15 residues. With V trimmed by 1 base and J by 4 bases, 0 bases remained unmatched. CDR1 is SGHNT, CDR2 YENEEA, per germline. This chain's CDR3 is CASSLGTSGYNEQFF. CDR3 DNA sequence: TGTGCCAGCAGCTTAGGGACTAGCGGGTACAATGAGCAGTTCTTC.

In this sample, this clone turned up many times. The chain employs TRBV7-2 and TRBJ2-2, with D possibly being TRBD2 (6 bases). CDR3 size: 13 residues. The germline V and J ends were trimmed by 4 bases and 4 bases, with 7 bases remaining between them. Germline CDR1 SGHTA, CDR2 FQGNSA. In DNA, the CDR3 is TGTGCCAGCAGCTCCGGGGGCACCGGGGAGCTGTTTTTT. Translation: CASSSGGTGELFF.

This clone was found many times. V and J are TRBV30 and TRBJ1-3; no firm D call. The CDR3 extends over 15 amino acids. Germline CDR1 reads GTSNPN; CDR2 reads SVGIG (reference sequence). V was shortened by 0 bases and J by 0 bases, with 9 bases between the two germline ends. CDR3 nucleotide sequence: TGTGCCTGGAGTGTTCGACTCCTCTCTGGAAACACCATATATTTT. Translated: CAWSVRLLSGNTIYF.

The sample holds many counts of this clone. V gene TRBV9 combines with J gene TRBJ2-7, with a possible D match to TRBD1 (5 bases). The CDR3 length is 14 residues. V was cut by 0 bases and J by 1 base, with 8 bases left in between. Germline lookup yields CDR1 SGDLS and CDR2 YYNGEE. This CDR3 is CASSVDPGSYEQYF. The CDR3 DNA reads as TGTGCCAGCAGCGTAGATCCAGGGTCCTACGAGCAGTACTTC.